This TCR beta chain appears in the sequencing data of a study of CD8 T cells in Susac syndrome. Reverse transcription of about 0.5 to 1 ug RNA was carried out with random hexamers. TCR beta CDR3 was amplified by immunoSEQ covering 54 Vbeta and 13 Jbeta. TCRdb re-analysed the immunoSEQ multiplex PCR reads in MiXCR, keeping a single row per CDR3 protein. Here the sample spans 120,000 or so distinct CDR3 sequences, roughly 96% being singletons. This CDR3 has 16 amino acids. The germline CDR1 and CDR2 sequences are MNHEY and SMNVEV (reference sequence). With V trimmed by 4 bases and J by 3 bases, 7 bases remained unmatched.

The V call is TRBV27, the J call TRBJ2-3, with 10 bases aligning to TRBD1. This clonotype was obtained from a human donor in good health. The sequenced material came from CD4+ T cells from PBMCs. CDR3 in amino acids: CASSSRQGAPTDTQYF. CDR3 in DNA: TGTGCCAGCAGTTCCCGACAGGGGGCGCCTACAGATACGCAGTATTTT.